This T cell receptor (beta chain) is from a study of control samples from healthy donors and cancer patients. Measured with immunoSEQ multiplex PCR; TCRdb has only the in-frame clones, and not every one. The top ten hold about an eighth of the sample, which has over 200,000 clones, approximately 80% seen once. The CDR3 has 13 residues. The V end was cut by 5 bases, the J end by 3 bases, with 11 bases between. CDR1 is SGHTA, CDR2 FQGTGA, per germline. Sequenced: PBMCs. The origin of this receptor is a woman aged 55-70 years with lung cancer. The chain is built from TRBV7-3 and TRBJ2-7; D is unclear. The CDR3 DNA reads as TGTGCCAGCAGCATCCAGGCTAACTACGAGCAGTACTTC. It translates to CASSIQANYEQYF.